The TCR beta chain described here comes from a study of T cells in localized non-small cell lung cancer. Data came from immunoSEQ multiplex PCR; TCRdb stores just in-frame clones and leaves some out. This repertoire shows about 2,100 clones, 27% found once; its top ten account for roughly a sixth. About this clone: Its specificity is unknown.

From germline, CDR1 is MDHEN and CDR2 SYDVKM. The CDR3 loop spans 12 amino acids. V shed 6 bases, J shed 8 bases, and the junction held 2 bases outside the gene matches. Overall study findings and caveats: Maximal T cell clonality occurred in uninvolved adjacent lung, with tumor ranking below it. Appearance in adjacent lung was seen for a median 57 of the top 100 tumor clones. Analysis by sequencing included only one tumor region, so heterogeneity remains possible.

The gene calls are TRBV28 and TRBJ1-4, with 8 bases fitting TRBD1. Sequencing used lung tumor tissue, obtained before any cancer treatment. The clonotype was recovered from a male donor at least 60 years old with stage III lung adenocarcinoma. CDR3 amino acids: CASSRQGEKLFF. The CDR3 DNA sequence: TGTGCCAGCAGCCGACAGGGGGAAAAACTGTTTTTT.